This T cell receptor (beta chain) was captured in a study of shared clonotypes between healthy human individuals. CD45RO negativity and positive selection for CCR7 defined naive CD8 cells, a population that excluded terminally differentiated effector memory CD45RA+ cells. Study results and caveats: A handful of donors shared around 5.1% of their naive CD4 clonotypes.

Clones were sequenced by immunoSEQ multiplex PCR, and TCRdb holds only the in-frame ones, with some missing. This sample has 2 million or so clones, with approximately 94% found just once. The V and J ends lost 3 bases and 5 bases respectively, with 16 bases between them. The CDR3 contains 15 residues. Germline assignment: CDR1 MNHNS and CDR2 SASEGT. Worth noting for this clone: Its antigen remains unidentified.

The chain couples TRBV6-1 to TRBJ2-5; either TRBD1 or TRBD2 may fit D (5 bases each). Sequencing input: naive CD8+ T cells sorted from blood. The clonotype originates from a man younger than 35 in good health. This CDR3 reads CASSDTWGIGETQYF. The CDR3 bases are TGTGCCAGCAGTGACACATGGGGGATTGGGGAGACCCAGTACTTC.